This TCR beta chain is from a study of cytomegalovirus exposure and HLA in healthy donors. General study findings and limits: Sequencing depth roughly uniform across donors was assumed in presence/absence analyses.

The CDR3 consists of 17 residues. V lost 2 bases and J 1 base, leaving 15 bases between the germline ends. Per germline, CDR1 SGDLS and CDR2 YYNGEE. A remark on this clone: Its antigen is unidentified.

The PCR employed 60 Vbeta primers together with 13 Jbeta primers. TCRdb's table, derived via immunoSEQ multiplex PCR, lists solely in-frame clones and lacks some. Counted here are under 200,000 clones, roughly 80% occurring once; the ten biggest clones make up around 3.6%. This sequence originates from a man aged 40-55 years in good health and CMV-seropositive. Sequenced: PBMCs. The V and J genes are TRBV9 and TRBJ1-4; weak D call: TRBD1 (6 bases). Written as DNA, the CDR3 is TGTGCCAGCAGCGTGGGCAGGGGAATTGGAACTAATGAAAAACTGTTTTTT. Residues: CASSVGRGIGTNEKLFF.